The rows below give T cell receptor beta chains drawn from one sample of a study of blood T cell repertoires in COVID-19. Sequencing was performed with immunoSEQ multiplex PCR; in TCRdb, only in-frame clones are kept and a portion is missing. The sample lists about 15,000 clones; roughly 84% were seen once. The sequenced sample consisted of peripheral blood. The receptors here all came from a human donor in a cohort sampled during active COVID-19. Both conserved end residues are part of each CDR3. Each record gives: CDR3 DNA, CDR3 protein, D gene, J gene, CDR3 length, V gene, clone size. A D gene is named only where the DNA matches it firmly. Where a row states a size, it is once, few, many or the class of an expanded clone; other rows omit it.

TGTGCCAGCAGTCGGGATACCCGAGGGGAGCTGTTTTTT,CASSRDTRGELFF,-,TRBJ2-2,13,TRBV7-9,-
TGCGCCAGCAGCTTGGCAGGGAACTCTGGAAACACCATATATTTT,CASSLAGNSGNTIYF,-,TRBJ1-3,15,TRBV5-1,few
TGTGCCAGCAGCCCCCTCGGGGAGAGGTCACCCCTCCACTTT,CASSPLGERSPLHF,-,TRBJ1-6,14,TRBV7-2,-
TGTGCCAGCAGTTTCTCACTAGGAATGACCCACAATGAGCAGTTCTTC,CASSFSLGMTHNEQFF,-,TRBJ2-1,16,TRBV27,once
TGTGCCAGCAGCCAAGATCTACTAATTTACAATGAGCAGTTCTTC,CASSQDLLIYNEQFF,-,TRBJ2-1,15,TRBV3-1/TRBV3-2,-
TGTGCCAGCAGTTTGCCGGGGAATAGCAATCAGCCCCAGCATTTT,CASSLPGNSNQPQHF,-,TRBJ1-5,15,TRBV28,-
TGTGCCAGCAGGGGGGGTGGTAGCTACGAGCAGTACTTC,CASRGGGSYEQYF,-,TRBJ2-7,13,TRBV28,-
TGTGCCAGCAGCGCGAACAGGGTGACCGGGGAGCTGTTTTTT,CASSANRVTGELFF,-,TRBJ2-2,14,TRBV9,-
TGCGCCAGCATACCCACAGGACAGGGTTATGGAAACACCATATATTTT,CASIPTGQGYGNTIYF,TRBD1,TRBJ1-3,16,TRBV10-1,-
TGTGCCAGCAGCAGACAGGGAAACACTGAAGCTTTCTTT,CASSRQGNTEAFF,TRBD1,TRBJ1-1,13,TRBV7-9,-
TGTGCCAGCAGCGCTCAGGGTGATTCACCCCTCCACTTT,CASSAQGDSPLHF,-,TRBJ1-6,13,TRBV16,-
TGTGCCAGTTCAGTGATTAAAGAGACCCAGTACTTC,CASSVIKETQYF,-,TRBJ2-5,12,TRBV6-5,-
TGTGCCAGCAGCTCGGGTGGCTATGGCTACACCTTC,CASSSGGYGYTF,-,TRBJ1-2,12,TRBV7-8,-
TGCGCCAGCAGCACGACAGTGACAGAGACCCAGTACTTC,CASSTTVTETQYF,-,TRBJ2-5,13,TRBV5-1,-
TGCAGTGCTAGTAGGGGAAATGACTTCTACAATGAGCAGTTCTTC,CSASRGNDFYNEQFF,-,TRBJ2-1,15,TRBV20-1,-
TGTGCCAGCAGCTTAGGGGAAATGAGGGGGAGCTCTGGAAACACCATATATTTT,CASSLGEMRGSSGNTIYF,-,TRBJ1-3,18,TRBV7-9,-
TGTGCCAGCAGCCCCGCCCTCCGGTCCTACGAGCAGTACTTC,CASSPALRSYEQYF,-,TRBJ2-7,14,TRBV9,medium-sized
TGTGCCAGCAGCGTCAGGGTTGGCTATGGCTACACCTTC,CASSVRVGYGYTF,-,TRBJ1-2,13,TRBV9,-
TGTGCCAGCAGCCAAATAGGAGAAGAGACCCAGTACTTC,CASSQIGEETQYF,-,TRBJ2-5,13,TRBV3-1/TRBV3-2,-
TGTGCCAGCAGCAATGGCAGGGGGCCCTATGGCTACACCTTC,CASSNGRGPYGYTF,TRBD1,TRBJ1-2,14,TRBV6-5,-
TGTGCCAGCAGCAGGGGCAGCAATCAGCCCCAGCATTTT,CASSRGSNQPQHF,-,TRBJ1-5,13,TRBV6-5,few
TGTGCCAGCACGTCGGGACAGGGTCCAGAGACCCAGTACTTC,CASTSGQGPETQYF,TRBD1,TRBJ2-5,14,TRBV27,-